Sequencing of this TCR beta chain was carried out in a study of shared clonotypes between healthy human individuals. Overall study context: The people who gave samples were a couple of women and three men aged 18 to 49.

The CDR3 runs 11 residues. CDR1 and CDR2 from the germline V gene are SEHNR and FQNEAQ (reference sequence). Trimming removed 8 bases at V and 2 bases at J, with 5 bases between. Evenly divided among several immunoSEQ plates was the genomic DNA of each subset. Original analysis: ImmunoSEQ output lacked quality scores and full-length reads, limiting matched filtering. Sequencing was performed with immunoSEQ multiplex PCR; in TCRdb, only in-frame clones are kept and a portion is missing. That table is the source of V, J and clone size, and D and trimming were worked out from the DNA. The sample lists approximately 500,000 clones, approximately 78% occurring once. Genomic DNA from unsorted samples was obtained from 70 million to 95 million PBMCs (per sample).

Specimen: PBMCs. This receptor was taken from a woman between 40 and 55 years old in good health. Some clones in this sample may be carry-over from other donors' samples. The chain joins TRBV7-9 to TRBJ2-3; D gene uncertain. The chain's CDR3 is CASQPTDTQYF. Here the CDR3 DNA reads TGTGCCAGCCAACCCACAGATACGCAGTATTTT.